Each of the 13 T cell receptor beta chains below was sequenced from the same sample in a study of early T cells in non-severe SARS-CoV-2 infection (dated by TCRdb to the early 2020s). The library was obtained by 5' RACE. The instrument was a NextSeq 500. The public reads were quality trimmed at Q25 with fastp and then assembled into clones with MiXCR by TCRdb, keeping productive beta chains. Under each unique CDR3 protein, matching rows form one entry showing the most common genes and DNA. For this sample the table gives 20,000 to 25,000 distinct CDR3 sequences, of which around 5% were detected only once. About 10% of the sample is held by the ten biggest clonotypes. Sequencing was performed on whole blood. All receptors come from an adult who was a healthcare worker with PCR-confirmed SARS-CoV-2 infection or an uninfected control (not recorded which).

This clonotype was observed many times. The CDR3 nucleotides read TGCAGTGCTAGAGATAGGGGGCTGAACACTGAAGCTTTCTTT. Its protein is CSARDRGLNTEAFF. This chain connects TRBV20-1 to TRBJ1-1, with 7 bases that match TRBD1. V lost 0 bases and J lost 0; bases outside the gene matches: 1. CDR3 length: 14 residues. Germline V gene data show CDR1 as DFQATT and CDR2 as SNEGSKA (reference sequence).

This clonotype was seen at least ten times. The rearrangement uses TRBV20-1 and TRBJ1-5; D is uncertain. This CDR3 is 18 amino acids long. The V and J ends lost 0 bases and 9 bases respectively, with 27 bases between them. Germline-derived CDR1 and CDR2 are DFQATT and SNEGSKA (reference sequence). The CDR3 region is CSAREITRYSDGRGPQHF. The CDR3 DNA reads TGCAGTGCTAGAGAGATCACTAGGTACTCGGACGGGCGGGGGCCCCAGCATTTT.

This clonotype is categorized as medium-sized. This rearrangement joins TRBV20-1 to TRBJ1-1; no definite D call. This CDR3 is built from 15 residues. Germline V lookup: CDR1 DFQATT, CDR2 SNEGSKA (reference sequence). Trimming removed 1 base from V and 7 bases from J, with 19 bases in between. The CDR3 DNA reads TGCAGTGCTAGAGCGTTAGGGAGCAACTCGATTGAAGCTTTCTTT. As protein: CSARALGSNSIEAFF.

This chain connects TRBV18 to TRBJ2-3; D is unresolved. This CDR3 comprises 14 residues. The V gene's germline CDR1 is KGHSH and CDR2 LQKENI. With 1 base removed from V and 2 bases from J, the gap between germline ends came to 7 bases. The CDR3 sequence: CASSPLGATDTQYF. The CDR3 DNA follows: TGTGCCAGCTCACCACTGGGCGCCACAGATACGCAGTATTTT.

This clonotype came up a few times. V is TRBV7-9 and J is TRBJ2-1; D gene uncertain. V was clipped by 0 bases and J by 4 bases, with 10 bases between them. The CDR3 is 15 residues long. Germline CDR1 and CDR2: SEHNR and FQNEAQ (reference sequence). The CDR3 region is CASSLATGTYNEQFF. The CDR3 DNA follows: TGTGCCAGCAGCTTAGCTACCGGAACTTACAATGAGCAGTTCTTC.

This clonotype was observed at least ten times. The rearrangement links TRBV20-1 to TRBJ2-5, with D uncertain. Germline V gives CDR1 DFQATT, CDR2 SNEGSKA (reference sequence). The CDR3 loop spans 12 amino acids. The V gene lost 3 bases and the J gene lost 5 bases, with 10 bases spanning the gap. The CDR3 nucleotides are TGCAGTGCTAGTAGTGAGATGGAGACCCAGTACTTC. Translating gives CSASSEMETQYF.

This clonotype turned up a few times. The CDR3 bases are TGCAGCGTTGATCGTGGACAGGGATACAATGAGCAGTTCTTC. This translates into CSVDRGQGYNEQFF. The chain recombines TRBV29-1 with TRBJ2-1, with 8 bases aligning to TRBD1. Trimming removed 3 bases from V and 4 bases from J; junction bases left unmatched: 5. Germline V gene sequence: CDR1 SQVTM, CDR2 ANQGSEA. The CDR3 contains 14 residues.

Comment on this clonotype: At one boundary the junction diverges from the germline segment, which might be a read error. The genes are TRBV29-1 and TRBJ2-3; TRBD1 is a possible D gene (7 bases). CDR1 is SQVTM, CDR2 ANQGSEA, per germline. CDR3 length: 13 amino acids. The DNA of the CDR3 is TGTAGCGTCGGGGGACAGTTAACAGATACGCAGTATTTT. Its protein is CSVGGQLTDTQYF.

This clonotype has ten or more counts. The V and J genes are TRBV6-5 and TRBJ1-2; D call uncertain. V was clipped by 6 bases and J by 1 base, with 12 bases between them. The CDR3 contains 14 residues. Germline V gene sequence: CDR1 MNHEY, CDR2 SVGAGI. CDR3 loop: CASRFGRRNYGYTF. CDR3 nucleotide sequence: TGTGCCAGCAGATTCGGACGGCGTAACTATGGCTACACCTTC.

This clonotype was seen many times. CDR3 nucleotides: TGTGCCAGCACCATTGGCGGGAACAGTGCAGCTACGCAGTATTTT. It is translated as CASTIGGNSAATQYF. V is TRBV6-5 and J is TRBJ2-3; TRBD2 is a possible D gene (6 bases). The germline CDR1 and CDR2 sequences are MNHEY and SVGAGI. V lost 7 bases, J lost 8 bases, and 22 bases lay in between. The CDR3 spans 15 residues.

This clonotype was counted between two and nine times. The chain joins TRBV20-1 to TRBJ2-1; D not resolved. Germline assignment: CDR1 DFQATT and CDR2 SNEGSKA (reference sequence). This CDR3 has 16 amino acids. V was pared by 0 bases and J by 0 bases, with 12 bases between. The CDR3 bases are TGCAGTGCTAGAGATGTTGGGCGGAGCTCCTACAATGAGCAGTTCTTC. It encodes CSARDVGRSSYNEQFF.

This clonotype was seen ten or more times. The V call is TRBV20-1, the J call TRBJ1-2; D is undetermined. The CDR3 has 12 residues. The V gene lost 1 base and the J gene lost 7 bases, with 10 bases spanning the gap. Per the germline V gene, CDR1 is DFQATT and CDR2 is SNEGSKA (reference sequence). This CDR3 is CSARAGYLGYTF. CDR3 sequence (DNA): TGCAGTGCTAGAGCGGGGTATCTTGGCTACACCTTC.

By sample fraction, this clonotype is medium-sized. V is TRBV5-1 and J is TRBJ2-3; TRBD1 might be the D (6 bases). The CDR3 runs to 15 residues. V was cut by 4 bases and J by 2 bases, with 14 bases left in between. Germline V gene sequence: CDR1 SGHRS, CDR2 YFSETQ. In nucleotides, the CDR3 is TGCGCCAGCAGCCTCAGGACAGTAGACACAGATACGCAGTATTTT. Amino acids: CASSLRTVDTDTQYF.